This T cell receptor beta chain originates from a study of shared clonotypes between healthy human individuals. Findings and caveats of the study: The diversity represented, both genetic and in exposure history, was limited by few donors. Rarefaction analysis demonstrated incomplete sorted-subset sequencing notwithstanding large depth.

CD8 cells classed as naive were CD45RO-negative and positively selected for CCR7, excluding terminally differentiated effector memory CD45RA+ cells. At a deep level, the assay was run. Genomic DNA from each subset was divided evenly over several immunoSEQ plates. Generated by immunoSEQ multiplex PCR, the TCRdb table keeps only in-frame clones and is missing some. Of hundreds of thousands of clones in the sample, 85% to 95% were seen once. Germline CDR1 reads SGHNT; CDR2 reads YENEEA. V lost 5 bases and J 6 bases, leaving 9 bases between the germline ends. The CDR3 runs to 12 residues. Details on this clone: Its antigen is still unknown.

The receptor's source is a woman aged 25 to 39 in good health. The V and J genes are TRBV11-3 and TRBJ2-3, with D unclear. The sequencing input was naive CD8+ T cells sorted from blood. The DNA of the CDR3 is TGTGCCAGCAGCGGATCCTCGGATACGCAGTATTTT. Translating it yields CASSGSSDTQYF.